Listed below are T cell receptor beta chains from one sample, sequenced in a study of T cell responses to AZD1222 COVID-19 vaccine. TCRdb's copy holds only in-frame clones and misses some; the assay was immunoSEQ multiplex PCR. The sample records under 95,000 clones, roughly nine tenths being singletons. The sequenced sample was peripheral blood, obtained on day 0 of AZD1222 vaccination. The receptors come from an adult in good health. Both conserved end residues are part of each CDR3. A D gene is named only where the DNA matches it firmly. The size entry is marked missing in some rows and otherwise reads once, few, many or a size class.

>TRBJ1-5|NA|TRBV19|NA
CASSAVLGSNQPQHF
TGTGCCAGTAGTGCCGTCCTAGGGAGCAATCAGCCCCAGCATTTT
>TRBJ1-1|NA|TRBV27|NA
CASSLSLNTEAFF
TGTGCCAGCAGTTTATCGTTGAACACTGAAGCTTTCTTT
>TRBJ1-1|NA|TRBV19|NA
CASRRGGAMNTEAFF
TGTGCCAGTAGAAGGGGCGGGGCTATGAACACTGAAGCTTTCTTT
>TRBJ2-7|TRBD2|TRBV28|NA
CASSLVPGLAGGEQYF
TGTGCCAGCAGTTTAGTCCCGGGACTAGCGGGGGGCGAGCAGTACTTC
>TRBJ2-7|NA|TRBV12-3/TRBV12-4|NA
CASSRAGRQYF
TGTGCCAGCAGTAGGGCTGGGCGGCAGTACTTC
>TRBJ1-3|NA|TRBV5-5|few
CASSDAGSGNTIYF
TGTGCCAGCAGCGACGCAGGGTCTGGAAACACCATATATTTT
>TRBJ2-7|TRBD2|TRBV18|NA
CASSPSAGTSGSYEQYF
TGTGCCAGCTCACCATCTGCCGGGACTAGCGGATCCTACGAGCAGTACTTC
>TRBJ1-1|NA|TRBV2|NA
CASSDSQFSSAFF
TGTGCCAGCAGTGACTCCCAGTTTTCTTCGGCTTTCTTT
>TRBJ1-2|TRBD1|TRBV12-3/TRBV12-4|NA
CASSRDRVGGYTF
TGTGCCAGCAGTCGGGACAGGGTAGGAGGCTACACCTTC
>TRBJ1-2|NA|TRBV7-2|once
CASSLVGQGRYGYTF
TGTGCCAGCAGCTTAGTTGGCCAGGGGCGGTATGGCTACACCTTC
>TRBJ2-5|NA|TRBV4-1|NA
CASSQDGPGGLQETQYF
TGCGCCAGCAGCCAAGATGGCCCGGGCGGGCTACAAGAGACCCAGTACTTC
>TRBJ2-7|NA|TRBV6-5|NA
CASSPSSYEQYF
TGTGCCAGCAGTCCCTCGTCCTACGAGCAGTACTTC
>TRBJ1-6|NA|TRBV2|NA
CARRATGGSSPLHF
TGTGCCAGGAGGGCCACCGGGGGGAGTTCACCCCTCCACTTT
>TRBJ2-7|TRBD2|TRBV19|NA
CASSRTSGNSYEQYF
TGTGCCAGTAGTAGAACTAGCGGGAACTCCTACGAGCAGTACTTC
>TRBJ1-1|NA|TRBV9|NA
CASSPGPGTEAFF
TGTGCCAGCAGCCCTGGGCCAGGAACTGAAGCTTTCTTT
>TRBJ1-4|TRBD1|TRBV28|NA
CASSSSEGAHGKLFF
TGTGCCAGCAGTTCCTCAGAGGGGGCACATGGGAAACTGTTTTTT
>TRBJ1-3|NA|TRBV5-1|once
CASSLGSREKVGNTIYF
TGCGCCAGCAGCTTGGGGTCCCGGGAAAAGGTCGGAAACACCATATATTTT
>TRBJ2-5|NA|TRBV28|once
CASSLLETQYF
TGTGCCAGCAGTTTATTGGAGACCCAGTACTTC
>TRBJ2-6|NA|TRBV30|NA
CAWSAGSVSGANVLTF
TGTGCCTGGAGTGCAGGTAGCGTCTCTGGGGCCAACGTCCTGACTTTC
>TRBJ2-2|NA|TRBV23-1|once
CASSQSAENTGELFF
TGCGCCAGCAGTCAATCGGCGGAAAACACCGGGGAGCTGTTTTTT
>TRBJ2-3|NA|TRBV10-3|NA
CAISDGLGGKTDTQYF
TGTGCCATCAGTGATGGACTGGGCGGGAAGACAGATACGCAGTATTTT
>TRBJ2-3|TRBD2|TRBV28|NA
CASTLGGRRADTQYF
TGTGCCAGCACCCTGGGCGGGAGGCGTGCAGATACGCAGTATTTT
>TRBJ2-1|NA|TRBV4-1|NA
CASSQEVERWGFEQFF
TGCGCCAGCAGCCAAGAAGTGGAGCGCTGGGGGTTTGAGCAGTTCTTC
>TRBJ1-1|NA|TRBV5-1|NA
CASSLAQGEVSTEAFF
TGCGCCAGCAGCTTGGCACAGGGCGAGGTATCGACCGAAGCTTTCTTT
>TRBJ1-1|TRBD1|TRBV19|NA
CASSILGTANTEAFF
TGTGCCAGTAGTATATTGGGGACAGCAAACACTGAAGCTTTCTTT
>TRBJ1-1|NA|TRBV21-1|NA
CASSKPPRPHCLNTEAFF
TGTGCCAGCAGCAAACCCCCAAGGCCACACTGTCTGAACACTGAAGCTTTCTTT
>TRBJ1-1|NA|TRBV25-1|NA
CASSESQAENTEAFF
TGTGCCAGCAGTGAATCCCAGGCGGAGAACACTGAAGCTTTCTTT
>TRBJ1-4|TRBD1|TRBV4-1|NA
CASSEGDRDEKLFF
TGCGCCAGCAGCGAAGGGGACAGGGATGAAAAACTGTTTTTT
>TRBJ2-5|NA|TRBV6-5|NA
CASAPGGETQYF
TGTGCCAGCGCCCCCGGTGGAGAGACCCAGTACTTC
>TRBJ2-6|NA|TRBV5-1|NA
CASNPDITGANVLTF
TGCGCCAGCAACCCGGACATTACTGGGGCCAACGTCCTGACTTTC
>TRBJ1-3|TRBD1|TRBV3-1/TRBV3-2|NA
CASSHGQGAGNTIYF
TGTGCCAGCAGCCACGGACAGGGGGCTGGAAACACCATATATTTT
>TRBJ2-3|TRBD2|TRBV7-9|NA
CASSPGLSYTDTQYF
TGTGCCAGCAGCCCGGGACTATCCTACACAGATACGCAGTATTTT
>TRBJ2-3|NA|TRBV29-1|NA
CSADRDRTTDTQYF
TGCAGCGCAGACCGGGACCGAACCACAGATACGCAGTATTTT
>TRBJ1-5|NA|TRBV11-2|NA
CASSLQSNSNQPQHF
TGTGCCAGCAGCCTTCAAAGCAATAGCAATCAGCCCCAGCATTTT
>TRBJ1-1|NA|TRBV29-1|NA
CSVVRERTEAFF
TGCAGCGTTGTCAGGGAGAGAACTGAAGCTTTCTTT
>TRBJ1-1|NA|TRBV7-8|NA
CASSSNGARGKNTEAFF
TGTGCCAGCAGCTCGAACGGTGCGAGGGGCAAGAACACTGAAGCTTTCTTT
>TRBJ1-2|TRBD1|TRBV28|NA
CASSLVLRDRPGYTF
TGTGCCAGCAGTTTAGTTCTCCGGGACAGGCCTGGCTACACCTTC
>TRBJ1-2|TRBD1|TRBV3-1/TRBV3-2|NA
CASSHTGGAFYGYTF
TGTGCCAGCAGCCACACAGGGGGAGCATTCTATGGCTACACCTTC
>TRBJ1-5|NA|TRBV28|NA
CASTLDRGKPQHF
TGTGCCAGCACCCTCGATCGAGGGAAGCCCCAGCATTTT
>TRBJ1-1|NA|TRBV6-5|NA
CASSRTANTEAFF
TGTGCCAGCAGTCGGACAGCTAACACTGAAGCTTTCTTT
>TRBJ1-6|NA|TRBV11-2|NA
CASSLGRGRGSSPLHF
TGTGCCAGCAGCTTAGGTCGGGGGCGCGGTTCTTCACCCCTCCACTTT
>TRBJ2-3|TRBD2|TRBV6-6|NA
CASSRSGSVDTQYF
TGTGCCAGCAGTAGGAGCGGGAGCGTCGATACGCAGTATTTT
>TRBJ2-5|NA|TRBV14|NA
CASSLFGETQYF
TGTGCCAGCAGCCTCTTCGGGGAGACCCAGTACTTC